The 16 T cell receptor beta chains presented below share a single source sample, sequenced in a study of T cells in Graves' hyperthyroidism and ophthalmopathy. RNA transcripts provided the source from which TCR beta CDR3 regions were amplified. HTBI primers were employed in a first-round RT-PCR of the TCR CDR3. Using its own MiXCR run on the multiplex PCR reads, TCRdb lists one record per CDR3 protein. The sample shows about half a million distinct CDR3 sequences, 15% to 20% of them seen only once. The sequencing input was blood. The receptors originated from a woman younger than 45 with Graves' ophthalmopathy.

Concerning this clonotype itself: Germline and junction disagree at one end, which may indicate a read error. The chain uses TRBV11-2 and TRBJ2-1, with TRBD2 identical over 7 bases. Germline-derived CDR1 and CDR2 are SGHAT and FQNNGV. The CDR3 is 17 amino acids. The CDR3 reads CASSQDGDYLRYNEQFF. The DNA of the CDR3 is TGCGCCAGCAGCCAAGACGGGGACTACCTCCGGTACAATGAGCAGTTCTTC.

This clonotype was found a few times. CDR3 region: CASSPRTESYEQYF. The CDR3 coding sequence is TGTGCCAGCTCCCCCCGCACAGAGTCCTACGAGCAGTACTTC. V is TRBV18 and J is TRBJ2-7; no definite D call. The ends were cut back, 6 bases at V and 1 base at J, with 13 bases in the middle. CDR3 length: 14 amino acids. Germline V gene sequence: CDR1 KGHSH, CDR2 LQKENI.

Many counts were recorded for this clonotype. The rearrangement links TRBV12-3 or TRBV12-4 to TRBJ1-5; 7 nucleotides align to TRBD1. The junction had 5 bases not matched to a gene; V was cut back by 6 bases and J by 0 bases. The CDR3 has 15 residues. DNA of the CDR3: TGTGCCAGCAGCGGGACAGAGTATAGCAATCAGCCCCAGCATTTT. Encoded protein: CASSGTEYSNQPQHF.

Ten or more counts support this clonotype. The chain employs TRBV5-1 and TRBJ2-3, with 12 bases aligning to TRBD2. The germline V gene encodes CDR1 SGHRS and CDR2 YFSETQ. There are 16 residues in the CDR3. Trimming cost V 4 bases and J 1 base; bases outside gene matches: 4. CDR3 amino acids: CASSPGTSGRTDTQYF. The DNA of the CDR3 is TGCGCCAGCAGCCCAGGGACTAGCGGGCGCACAGATACGCAGTATTTT.

This clonotype was counted between two and nine times. The chain has TRBV6-2 or TRBV6-3 and TRBJ1-5; the match to TRBD1 covers 8 bases. The V and J ends lost 0 bases and 2 bases, in that order; junction bases with no gene match: 3. The V gene's germline CDR1 is MNHEY and CDR2 SVGEGT. This CDR3 comprises 16 residues. This CDR3 reads CASSYSTGVGNQPQHF. DNA for the CDR3: TGTGCCAGCAGTTACTCGACAGGGGTAGGCAATCAGCCCCAGCATTTT.

The chain is built from TRBV11-1 and TRBJ2-4; tentative D call: TRBD1 (5 bases). Between the trimmed V and J ends, which lost 6 bases and 2 bases, there was a span of 11 bases. This CDR3 region has 14 residues. Germline CDR1 SGHAT, CDR2 FQDESV (reference sequence). CDR3 bases: TGTGCCAGCAGTCAGGGTTCACCCAAAAACATTCAGTACTTC. Encoded protein: CASSQGSPKNIQYF.

This clonotype was detected a few times. The genes are TRBV6-1 and TRBJ2-1; D is unresolved. CDR3 length: 10 residues. Germline V lookup: CDR1 MNHNS, CDR2 SASEGT. Trimming stripped 4 bases from V and 12 bases from J, with 7 bases between. The CDR3 reads CASSGRAQFF. The DNA of the CDR3 is TGTGCCAGCAGTGGCCGGGCGCAGTTCTTC.

This clonotype showed up many times. The rearrangement links TRBV20-1 to TRBJ2-5; TRBD2 might be the D (6 bases). The V and J ends lost 0 bases and 3 bases respectively, with 17 bases between them. The CDR3 extends over 16 amino acids. Germline CDR1 is DFQATT and CDR2 is SNEGSKA (reference sequence). Written as DNA, the CDR3 is TGCAGTGCTAGAGATCCTCTAGCGCCCATTAAAGAGACCCAGTACTTC. As protein: CSARDPLAPIKETQYF.

V is TRBV13 and J is TRBJ2-7; D ambiguous. CDR1 is PRHDT, CDR2 FYEKMQ, per germline (reference sequence). The CDR3 runs 13 residues. V was shortened by 5 bases and J by 0 bases, with 8 bases between the two germline ends. CDR3 region: CASSQISSYEQYF. The CDR3 DNA reads as TGTGCCAGCAGCCAAATAAGCTCCTACGAGCAGTACTTC.

CDR3 sequence reads: CASSFGGGLSLSYNEQFF. The CDR3, as DNA: TGCGCCAGCAGCTTTGGGGGAGGCCTTTCGCTCTCCTACAATGAGCAGTTCTTC. The chain recombines TRBV5-1 with TRBJ2-1; TRBD2 is a possible D gene (6 bases). Looked up from germline, CDR1 is SGHRS and CDR2 is YFSETQ. This CDR3 has 18 residues. The V end was cut by 2 bases, the J end by 0 bases, with 18 bases between.

This clonotype was seen repeatedly, ten times or more. The gene calls are TRBV11-2 and TRBJ2-1; no clear D. From germline, CDR1 is SGHAT and CDR2 FQNNGV. Trimming took off 0 bases at V and 4 bases at J, with 4 bases between the two ends. The CDR3 runs 13 residues. CDR3 region: CASSLEDYNEQFF. CDR3 sequence (DNA): TGTGCCAGCAGCTTAGAAGATTACAATGAGCAGTTCTTC.

This clonotype was counted ten times or more. V and J are TRBV7-9 and TRBJ2-7; 14 positions match TRBD2. Germline assignment: CDR1 SEHNR and CDR2 FQNEAQ (reference sequence). The CDR3 consists of 20 residues. The V gene end was trimmed by 7 bases and the J gene end by 4 bases; junction bases not matched to a gene: 21. The CDR3: CASKKATGTSGSPHRYEQYF. The CDR3 DNA reads TGTGCCAGCAAAAAAGCCACCGGGACTAGCGGGAGTCCTCACCGTTACGAGCAGTACTTC.

V and J are TRBV6-4 and TRBJ2-7; no definite D call. This CDR3 comprises 12 residues. Trimming removed 6 bases at V and 2 bases at J, with 8 bases between. Germline V gene sequence: CDR1 MRHNA, CDR2 SNTAGT. Here the CDR3 reads CASSRLTYEQYF. The DNA of the CDR3 is TGTGCCAGCAGCCGTCTCACCTACGAGCAGTACTTC.

This clonotype was seen more than once but under ten times. The chain employs TRBV5-4 and TRBJ2-2; 15 nucleotides align to TRBD2. The CDR3 loop spans 18 amino acids. Germline V gives CDR1 SGHNT, CDR2 YYREEE (reference sequence). V trimming: 3 bases; J trimming: 3 bases; junction bases outside the gene matches: 6. The CDR3 reads CASSYGLAGGPDTGELFF. The CDR3 coding sequence is TGTGCCAGCAGCTACGGACTAGCGGGAGGGCCAGACACCGGGGAGCTGTTTTTT.

This clonotype was observed a few times. A read error may be the cause here, since a much bigger clone is one base away. Given the absence of the conserved phenylalanine or tryptophan at the CDR3 end, a read error is likely. The chain recombines TRBV12-3 or TRBV12-4 with TRBJ1-1; 8 bases map to TRBD1. This CDR3 has 14 amino acids. Unmatched junction bases numbered 7, after V lost 5 bases and J lost 5 bases. DNA of the CDR3: TGTGCCAGCAGTCCCAGACAGGGGAGGACTGAAGCTTTCCTT. It encodes CASSPRQGRTEAFL.

This chain links TRBV19 with TRBJ2-7, with D perhaps TRBD1 (5 bases). This CDR3 has 15 residues. Germline assignment: CDR1 LNHDA and CDR2 SQIVND (reference sequence). The V end lost 5 bases, the J end lost 6 bases, and 20 bases lay between the germline ends. The CDR3 nucleotides read TGTGCCAGTAGTCCTCAGGGAACCCAAGGTCTCGAGCAGTACTTC. Residues: CASSPQGTQGLEQYF.